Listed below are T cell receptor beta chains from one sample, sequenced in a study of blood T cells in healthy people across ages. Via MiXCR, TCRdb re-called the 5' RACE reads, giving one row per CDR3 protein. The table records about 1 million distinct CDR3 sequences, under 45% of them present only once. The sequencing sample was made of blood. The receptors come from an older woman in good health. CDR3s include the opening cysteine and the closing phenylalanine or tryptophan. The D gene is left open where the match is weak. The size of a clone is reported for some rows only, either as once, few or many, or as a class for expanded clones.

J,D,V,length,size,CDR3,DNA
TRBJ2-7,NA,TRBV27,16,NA,CASSFRTGSVSYEQYF,TGTGCCAGCAGTTTCCGCACAGGATCAGTCTCCTACGAGCAGTACTTC
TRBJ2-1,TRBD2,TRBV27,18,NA,CASSLRTSGRFPHNEQFF,TGTGCCAGCAGTCTCCGGACTAGCGGGAGGTTCCCTCACAATGAGCAGTTCTTC
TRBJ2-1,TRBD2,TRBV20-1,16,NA,CSASDLAGVWVNEQFF,TGCAGTGCCTCCGATTTAGCGGGAGTTTGGGTCAATGAGCAGTTCTTC
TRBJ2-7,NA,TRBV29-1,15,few,CSVELGLAQTYEQYF,TGCAGCGTTGAATTAGGGCTAGCGCAAACCTACGAGCAGTACTTC
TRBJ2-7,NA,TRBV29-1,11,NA,CSVGREYEQYF,TGCAGCGTTGGGAGGGAGTACGAGCAGTACTTC
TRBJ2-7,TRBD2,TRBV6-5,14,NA,CASSYQTSGYEQYF,TGTGCCAGCAGTTACCAGACTAGCGGCTACGAGCAGTACTTC
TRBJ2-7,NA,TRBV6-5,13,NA,CATRQSSSYEQYF,TGTGCCACCAGACAGTCGAGCTCCTACGAGCAGTACTTC
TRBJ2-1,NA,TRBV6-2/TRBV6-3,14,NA,CASGSRGRDNEQFF,TGTGCCAGCGGTTCTCGTGGACGGGACAATGAGCAGTTCTTC
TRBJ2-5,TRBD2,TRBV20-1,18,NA,CSARGLAGIPWPRETQYF,TGCAGTGCTAGAGGACTAGCGGGTATACCCTGGCCCCGAGAGACCCAGTACTTC
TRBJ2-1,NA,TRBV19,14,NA,CASSRYQGRNEQFF,TGTGCCAGTAGTAGATACCAGGGGCGGAATGAGCAGTTCTTC
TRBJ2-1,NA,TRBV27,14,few,CASSVRESGNEQFF,TGTGCCAGCAGTGTCCGGGAGTCGGGGAATGAGCAGTTCTTC